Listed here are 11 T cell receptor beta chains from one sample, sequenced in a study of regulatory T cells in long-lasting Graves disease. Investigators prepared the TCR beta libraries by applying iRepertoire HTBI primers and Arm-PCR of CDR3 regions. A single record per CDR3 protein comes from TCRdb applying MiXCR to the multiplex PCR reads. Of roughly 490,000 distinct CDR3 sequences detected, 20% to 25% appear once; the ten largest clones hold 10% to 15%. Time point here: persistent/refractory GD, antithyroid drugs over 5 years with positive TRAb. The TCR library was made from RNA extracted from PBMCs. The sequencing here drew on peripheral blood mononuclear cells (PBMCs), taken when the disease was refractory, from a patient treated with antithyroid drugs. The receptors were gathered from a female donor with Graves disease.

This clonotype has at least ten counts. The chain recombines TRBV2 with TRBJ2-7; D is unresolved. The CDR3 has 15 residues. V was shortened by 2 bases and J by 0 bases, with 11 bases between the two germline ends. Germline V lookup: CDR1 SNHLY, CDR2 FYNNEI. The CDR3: CASSERASLSYEQYF. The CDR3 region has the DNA TGTGCCAGCAGTGAAAGGGCTAGTCTCTCCTACGAGCAGTACTTC.

DNA of the CDR3: TGTGCCACCCGCTACCAGGGCAACTCTCAGCCCCAGCATTTT. As protein: CATRYQGNSQPQHF. The chain is built from TRBV19 and TRBJ1-5, with a weak D call TRBD1 (5 bases). Looked up from germline, CDR1 is LNHDA and CDR2 is SQIVND (reference sequence). V lost 10 bases, J lost 6 bases, and 19 bases lay in between. The CDR3 covers 14 residues.

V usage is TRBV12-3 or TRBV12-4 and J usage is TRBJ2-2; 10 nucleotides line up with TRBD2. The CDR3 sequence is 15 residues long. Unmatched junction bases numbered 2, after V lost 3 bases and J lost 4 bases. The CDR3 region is CASSLASGSTGELFF. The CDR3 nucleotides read TGTGCCAGCAGTTTGGCTAGCGGGAGCACCGGGGAGCTGTTTTTT.

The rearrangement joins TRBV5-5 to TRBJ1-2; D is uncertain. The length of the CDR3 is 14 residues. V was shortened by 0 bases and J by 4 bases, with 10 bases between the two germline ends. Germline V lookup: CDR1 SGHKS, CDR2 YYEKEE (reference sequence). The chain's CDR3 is CASSLEVEFYGYTF. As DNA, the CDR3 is TGTGCCAGCAGCTTGGAGGTGGAATTCTATGGCTACACCTTC.

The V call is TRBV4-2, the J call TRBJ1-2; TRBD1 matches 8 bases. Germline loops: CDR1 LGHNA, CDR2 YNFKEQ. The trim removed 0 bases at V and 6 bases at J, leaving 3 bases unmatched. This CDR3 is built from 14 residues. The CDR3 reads CASSQDPGGNGYTF. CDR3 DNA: TGTGCCAGCAGCCAAGATCCAGGGGGCAATGGCTACACCTTC.

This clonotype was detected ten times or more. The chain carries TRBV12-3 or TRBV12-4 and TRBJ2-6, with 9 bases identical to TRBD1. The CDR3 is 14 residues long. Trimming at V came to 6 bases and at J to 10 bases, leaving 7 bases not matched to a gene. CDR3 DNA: TGTGCCAGCAGGGCGGCGGGGACAGGGAACGTCCTGACTTTC. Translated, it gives CASRAAGTGNVLTF.

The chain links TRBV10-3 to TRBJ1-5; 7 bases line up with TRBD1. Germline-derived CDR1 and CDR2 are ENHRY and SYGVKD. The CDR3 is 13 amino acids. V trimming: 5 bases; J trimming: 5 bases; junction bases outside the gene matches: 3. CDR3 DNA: TGTGCCATCAGTTTTGACAGGGATCAGCCCCAGCATTTT. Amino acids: CAISFDRDQPQHF.

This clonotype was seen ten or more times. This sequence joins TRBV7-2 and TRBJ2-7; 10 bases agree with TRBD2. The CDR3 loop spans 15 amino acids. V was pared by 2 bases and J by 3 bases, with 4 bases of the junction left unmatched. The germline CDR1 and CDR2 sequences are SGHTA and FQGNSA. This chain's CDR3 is CASSLLAGASYEQYF. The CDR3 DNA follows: TGTGCCAGCAGCTTACTAGCGGGAGCAAGCTACGAGCAGTACTTC.

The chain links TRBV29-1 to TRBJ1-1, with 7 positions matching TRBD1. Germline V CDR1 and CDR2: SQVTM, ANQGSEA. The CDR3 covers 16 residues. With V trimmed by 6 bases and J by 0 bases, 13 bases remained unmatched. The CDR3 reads CSVLLTLQGMNTEAFF. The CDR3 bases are TGCAGCGTCCTACTAACTTTACAGGGGATGAACACTGAAGCTTTCTTT.

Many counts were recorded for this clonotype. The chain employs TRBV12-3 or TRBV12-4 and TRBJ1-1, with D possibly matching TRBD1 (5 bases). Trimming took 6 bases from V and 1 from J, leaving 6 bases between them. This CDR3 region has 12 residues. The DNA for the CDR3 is TGTGCCAGCAGCCAGGGGAACACTGAAGCTTTCTTT. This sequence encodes CASSQGNTEAFF.

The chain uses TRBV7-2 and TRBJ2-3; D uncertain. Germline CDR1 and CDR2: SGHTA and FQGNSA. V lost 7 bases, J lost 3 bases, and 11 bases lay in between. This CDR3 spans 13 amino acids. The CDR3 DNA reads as TGTGCCAGCACCCCCTATGTTACAGATACGCAGTATTTT. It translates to CASTPYVTDTQYF.